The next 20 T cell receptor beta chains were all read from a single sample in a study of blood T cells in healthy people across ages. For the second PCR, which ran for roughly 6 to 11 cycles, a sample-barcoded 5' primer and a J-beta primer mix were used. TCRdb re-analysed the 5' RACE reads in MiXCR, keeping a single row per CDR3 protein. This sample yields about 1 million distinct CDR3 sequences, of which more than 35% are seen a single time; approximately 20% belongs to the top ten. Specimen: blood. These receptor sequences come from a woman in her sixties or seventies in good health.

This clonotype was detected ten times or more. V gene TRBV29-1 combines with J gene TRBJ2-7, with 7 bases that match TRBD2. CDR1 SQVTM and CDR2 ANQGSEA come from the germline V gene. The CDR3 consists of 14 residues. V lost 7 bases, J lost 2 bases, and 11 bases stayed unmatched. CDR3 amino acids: CSAGGLDPTYEQYF. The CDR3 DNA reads TGCAGCGCGGGAGGACTGGACCCGACCTACGAGCAGTACTTC.

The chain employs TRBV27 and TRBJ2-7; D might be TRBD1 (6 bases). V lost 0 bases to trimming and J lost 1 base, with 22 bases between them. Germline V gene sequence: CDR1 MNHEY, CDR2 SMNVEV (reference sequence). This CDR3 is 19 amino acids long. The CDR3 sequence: CASSLSAGALLRYSYEQYF. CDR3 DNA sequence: TGTGCCAGCAGTTTATCGGCAGGGGCGCTTCTTCGTTATTCCTACGAGCAGTACTTC.

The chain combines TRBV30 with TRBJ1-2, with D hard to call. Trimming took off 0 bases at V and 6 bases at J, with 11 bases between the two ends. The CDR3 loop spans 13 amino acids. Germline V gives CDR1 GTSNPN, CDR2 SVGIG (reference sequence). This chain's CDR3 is CAWSVNGRDGYTF. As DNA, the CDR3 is TGTGCCTGGAGTGTTAACGGAAGAGATGGCTACACCTTC.

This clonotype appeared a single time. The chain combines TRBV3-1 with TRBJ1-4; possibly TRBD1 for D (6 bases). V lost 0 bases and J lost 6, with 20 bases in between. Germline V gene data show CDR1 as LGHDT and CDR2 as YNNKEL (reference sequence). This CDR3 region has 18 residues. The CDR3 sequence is CASSQDAQGPGLDEKLFF. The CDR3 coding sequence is TGTGCCAGCAGCCAAGATGCACAGGGTCCAGGCCTAGATGAAAAACTGTTTTTT.

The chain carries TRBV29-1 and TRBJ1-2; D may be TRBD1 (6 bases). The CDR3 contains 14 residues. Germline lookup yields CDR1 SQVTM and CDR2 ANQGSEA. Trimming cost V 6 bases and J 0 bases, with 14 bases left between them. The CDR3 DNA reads TGCAGCGTGCTCGAGGGGGGCCCTAACTATGGCTACACCTTC. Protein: CSVLEGGPNYGYTF.

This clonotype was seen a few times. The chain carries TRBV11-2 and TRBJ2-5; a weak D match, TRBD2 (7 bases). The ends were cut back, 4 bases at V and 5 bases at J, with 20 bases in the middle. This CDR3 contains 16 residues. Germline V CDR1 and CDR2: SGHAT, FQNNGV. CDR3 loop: CASSYDLTGGFETQYF. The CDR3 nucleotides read TGTGCCAGCAGCTACGACCTGACGGGGGGCTTCGAGACCCAGTACTTC.

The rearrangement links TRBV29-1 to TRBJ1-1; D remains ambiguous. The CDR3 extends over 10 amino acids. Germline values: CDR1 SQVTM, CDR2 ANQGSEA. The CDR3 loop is CQSGDTEAFF. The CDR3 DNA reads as TGCCAATCCGGGGACACTGAAGCTTTCTTT.

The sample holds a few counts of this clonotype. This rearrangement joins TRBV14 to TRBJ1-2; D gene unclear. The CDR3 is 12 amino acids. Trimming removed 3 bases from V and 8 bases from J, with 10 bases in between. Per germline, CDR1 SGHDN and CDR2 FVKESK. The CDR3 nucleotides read TGTGCCAGCAGCCATCACCAAGGAGGCTACACCTTC. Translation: CASSHHQGGYTF. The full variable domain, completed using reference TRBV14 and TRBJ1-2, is EAGVTQFPSHSVIEKGQTVTLRCDPISGHDNLYWYRRVMGKEIKFLLHFVKESKQDESGMPNNRFLAERTGGTYSTLKVQPAELEDSGVYFCASSHHQGGYTFGSGTRLTVV.

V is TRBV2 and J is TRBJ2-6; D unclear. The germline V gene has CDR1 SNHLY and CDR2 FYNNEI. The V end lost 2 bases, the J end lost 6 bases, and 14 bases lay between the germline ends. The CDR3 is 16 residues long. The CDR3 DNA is TGTGCCAGCAGTGAAAGGGATAGGATCGAGGCCAACGTCCTGACTTTC. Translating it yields CASSERDRIEANVLTF. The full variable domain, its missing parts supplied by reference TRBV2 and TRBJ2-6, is EPEVTQTPSHQVTQMGQEVILRCVPISNHLYFYWYRQILGQKVEFLVSFYNNEISEKSEIFDDQFSVERPDGSNFTLKIRSTKLEDSAMYFCASSERDRIEANVLTFGAGSRLTVL.

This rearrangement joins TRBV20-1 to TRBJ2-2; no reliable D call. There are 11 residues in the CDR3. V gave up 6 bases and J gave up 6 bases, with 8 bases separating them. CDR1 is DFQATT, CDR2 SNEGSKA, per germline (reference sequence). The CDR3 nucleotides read TGCAGTGCGACCTGGTCCGGGGAGCTGTTTTTT. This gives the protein CSATWSGELFF.

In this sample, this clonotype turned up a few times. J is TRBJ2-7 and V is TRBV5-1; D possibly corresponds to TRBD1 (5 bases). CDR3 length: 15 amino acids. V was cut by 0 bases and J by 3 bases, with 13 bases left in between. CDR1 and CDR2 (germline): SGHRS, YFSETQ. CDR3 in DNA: TGCGCCAGCAGCTTGGAGGCCAGGGTGGACTACGAGCAGTACTTC. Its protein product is CASSLEARVDYEQYF.

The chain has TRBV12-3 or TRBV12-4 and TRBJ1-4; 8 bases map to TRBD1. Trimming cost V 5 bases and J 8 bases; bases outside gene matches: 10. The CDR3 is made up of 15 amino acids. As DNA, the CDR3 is TGTGCCAGCAGTACCACGACAGGGGTTGGCGAAAAACTGTTTTTT. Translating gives CASSTTTGVGEKLFF.

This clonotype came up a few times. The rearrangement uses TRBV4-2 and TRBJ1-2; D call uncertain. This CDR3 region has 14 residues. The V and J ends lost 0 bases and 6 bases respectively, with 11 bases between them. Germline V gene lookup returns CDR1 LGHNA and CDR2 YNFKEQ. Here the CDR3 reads CASSQDGVSHGYTF. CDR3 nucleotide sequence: TGTGCCAGCAGCCAAGATGGGGTAAGCCATGGCTACACCTTC.

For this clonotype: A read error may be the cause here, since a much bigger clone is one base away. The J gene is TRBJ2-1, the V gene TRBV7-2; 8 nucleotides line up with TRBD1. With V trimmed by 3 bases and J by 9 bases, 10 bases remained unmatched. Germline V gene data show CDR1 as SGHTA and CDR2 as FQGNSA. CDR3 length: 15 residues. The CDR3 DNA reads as TGTGCCAGCAGCTTTGACGAGACAGGGGTTCTTGAGCAGTTCTTC. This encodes CASSFDETGVLEQFF.

The CDR3 DNA sequence: TGCAGCGTTGAAAAGCGTTTGGACCGGGAAGCTTTCTTT. Translating gives CSVEKRLDREAFF. The rearrangement uses TRBV29-1 and TRBJ1-1; D unresolved. The CDR3 runs 13 residues. Germline CDR1 and CDR2: SQVTM and ANQGSEA. V lost 2 bases, J lost 8 bases, and 15 bases lay in between. Filled out from reference TRBV29-1 and TRBJ1-1, the complete variable domain reads SAVISQKPSRDICQRGTSLTIQCQVDSQVTMMFWYRQQPGQSLTLIATANQGSEATYESGFVIDKFPISRPNLTFSTLTVSNMSPEDSSIYLCSVEKRLDREAFFGQGTRLTVV.

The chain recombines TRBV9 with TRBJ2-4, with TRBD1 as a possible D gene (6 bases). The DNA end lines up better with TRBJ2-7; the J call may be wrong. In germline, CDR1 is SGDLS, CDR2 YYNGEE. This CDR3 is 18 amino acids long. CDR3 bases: TGTGCCAGCAGCGTCCACGCCCTTTCGGGGCAGGGGTCGGGCGAGCAGTACTTC. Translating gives CASSVHALSGQGSGEQYF.

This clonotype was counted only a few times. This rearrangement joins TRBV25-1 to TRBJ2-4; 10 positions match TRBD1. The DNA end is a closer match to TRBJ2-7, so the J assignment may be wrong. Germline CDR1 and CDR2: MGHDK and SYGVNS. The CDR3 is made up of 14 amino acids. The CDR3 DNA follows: TGTGCCAGCAGTGAAGACAGGGGGCTCTGCGAGCAGTACTTC. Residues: CASSEDRGLCEQYF.

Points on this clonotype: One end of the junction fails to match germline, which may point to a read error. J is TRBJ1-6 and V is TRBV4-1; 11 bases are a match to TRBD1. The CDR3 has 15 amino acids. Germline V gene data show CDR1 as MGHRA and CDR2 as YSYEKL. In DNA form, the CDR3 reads TGCGCCAGCAGCCAAGAGGACAGGGGGCGGTCACCCCCCCACTTT. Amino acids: CASSQEDRGRSPPHF.

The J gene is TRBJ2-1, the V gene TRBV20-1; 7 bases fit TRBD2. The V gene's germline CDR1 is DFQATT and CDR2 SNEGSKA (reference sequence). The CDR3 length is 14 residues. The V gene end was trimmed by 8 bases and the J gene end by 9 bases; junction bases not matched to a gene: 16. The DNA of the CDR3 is TGCAGTTGCCTTAGCGGGTTGTTGGAGGGTGAGCAGTTCTTC. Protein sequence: CSCLSGLLEGEQFF.

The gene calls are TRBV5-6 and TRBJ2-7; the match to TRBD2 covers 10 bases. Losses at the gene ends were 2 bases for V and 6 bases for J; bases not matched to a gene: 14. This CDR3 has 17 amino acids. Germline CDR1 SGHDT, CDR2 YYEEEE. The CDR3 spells CASSLVAGGYTLSEQYF. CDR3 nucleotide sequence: TGTGCCAGCAGCTTAGTAGCGGGAGGTTATACTCTAAGCGAGCAGTACTTC.